The 19 T cell receptor beta chains given below trace back to one sample, sequenced in a study of blood T cell repertoires in COVID-19. The assay was immunoSEQ multiplex PCR, and TCRdb's table has in-frame clones only and misses some. Of around 210,000 clones listed, approximately 85% were seen once; the top ten hold 5.1%. What was sequenced was peripheral blood. These receptors were obtained from a man aged 45 to 65 with COVID-19, enrolled during active disease.

The V and J genes are TRBV19 and TRBJ1-3, with a tentative D call TRBD1 (6 bases). Germline V gene data show CDR1 as LNHDA and CDR2 as SQIVND (reference sequence). The CDR3 is 15 amino acids. With 3 bases removed from V and 0 bases from J, the gap between germline ends came to 9 bases. CDR3 bases: TGTGCCAGTAGTATCCGACAGGTCTCTGGAAACACCATATATTTT. Its translation: CASSIRQVSGNTIYF.

V usage is TRBV2 and J usage is TRBJ2-5; TRBD2 matches 9 bases. Looked up from germline, CDR1 is SNHLY and CDR2 is FYNNEI. The J segment lost 5 bases and the V segment lost 5 bases, leaving 6 bases of the junction unmatched. The CDR3 has 14 amino acids. As DNA, the CDR3 is TGTGCCAGCAGTCCGACTAGCGGAGGCGAGACCCAGTACTTC. It is translated as CASSPTSGGETQYF.

The genes are TRBV4-2 and TRBJ1-2, with 8 bases lining up with TRBD1. Germline V gene data show CDR1 as LGHNA and CDR2 as YNFKEQ. This CDR3 region has 14 residues. V shed 4 bases, J shed 4 bases, and the junction held 5 bases outside the gene matches. CDR3 protein: CASSLYQGAYGYTF. In DNA form, the CDR3 reads TGTGCCAGCAGCCTTTATCAGGGGGCCTATGGCTACACCTTC.

The genes are TRBV28 and TRBJ1-5; TRBD1 agrees at 9 bases. CDR3 size: 15 residues. CDR1 is MDHEN and CDR2 is SYDVKM in the germline V gene. V lost 4 bases and J lost 10; bases outside the gene matches: 11. The CDR3 region has the DNA TGTGCCAGCAGTTCGGGGACAGGACAGGGGTTACCCCAGCATTTT. It translates to CASSSGTGQGLPQHF.

The rearrangement links TRBV3-1 (or the pseudogene TRBV3-2) to TRBJ2-3, with D perhaps matching TRBD2 (5 bases). The V gene lost 4 bases and the J gene lost 0 bases, with 14 bases spanning the gap. The CDR3 sequence is 16 residues long. Germline CDR1 LGHDT, CDR2 YNNKEL (reference sequence). The CDR3 region is CASSLSWGASTDTQYF. CDR3 bases: TGTGCCAGCAGCCTTTCATGGGGAGCTAGCACAGATACGCAGTATTTT.

The chain recombines TRBV2 with TRBJ1-2; D uncertain. The CDR3 totals 11 residues. Per germline, CDR1 SNHLY and CDR2 FYNNEI. Trimming took 1 base from V and 8 from J, leaving 5 bases between them. CDR3 coding DNA: TGTGCCAGCAGTGAAGTCGGGGGCTACACCTTC. It is translated as CASSEVGGYTF.

On this clone: Other DNA sequences in this specimen translate into the identical CDR3. The V and J genes are TRBV18 and TRBJ2-3, with D maybe TRBD1 (5 bases). The V and J ends lost 1 base and 0 bases respectively, with 8 bases between them. This CDR3 region has 15 residues. Germline lookup yields CDR1 KGHSH and CDR2 LQKENI. CDR3 residues: CASSPQGASTDTQYF. CDR3 bases: TGTGCCAGCTCACCACAAGGGGCTAGCACAGATACGCAGTATTTT.

The rearrangement joins TRBV19 to TRBJ1-2; D uncertain. Trimming removed 0 bases from V and 5 bases from J, with 7 bases in between. This CDR3 spans 13 amino acids. Looked up from germline, CDR1 is LNHDA and CDR2 is SQIVND (reference sequence). In nucleotides, the CDR3 is TGTGCCAGTAGTATAGACGGAGATTATGGCTACACCTTC. Its translation: CASSIDGDYGYTF.

Points on this clone: In the same sample, other DNA sequences code for this CDR3. This chain joins TRBV9 and TRBJ2-3; TRBD2 matches at 8 bases. The CDR3 has 16 amino acids. The J segment lost 1 base and the V segment lost 0 bases, leaving 4 bases of the junction unmatched. The germline V gene has CDR1 SGDLS and CDR2 YYNGEE. CDR3: CASSVGNSGGTDTQYF. The CDR3 coding sequence is TGTGCCAGCAGCGTAGGTAATAGCGGGGGCACAGATACGCAGTATTTT.

The chain carries TRBV10-3 and TRBJ2-2, with 8 bases fitting TRBD2. Per germline, CDR1 ENHRY and CDR2 SYGVKD. The CDR3 totals 13 residues. Trimming cost V 6 bases and J 5 bases; bases outside gene matches: 2. CDR3 bases: TGTGCCATCAGCGGGGGGGGTACCGGGGAGCTGTTTTTT. It specifies CAISGGGTGELFF.

The table lists this clone with a few counts. The chain has TRBV10-3 and TRBJ2-3; tentatively, D is TRBD2 (5 bases). Per the germline V gene, CDR1 is ENHRY and CDR2 is SYGVKD. CDR3 length: 15 residues. Trimming took 1 base from V and 3 from J, leaving 11 bases between them. CDR3 region: CAISEYEGGTDTQYF. The CDR3 nucleotides read TGTGCCATCAGTGAGTATGAAGGCGGGACAGATACGCAGTATTTT.

The chain uses TRBV4-1 and TRBJ2-5, with TRBD2 matching over 9 bases. Trimming at V came to 3 bases and at J to 5 bases, leaving 16 bases not matched to a gene. This CDR3 contains 18 residues. Germline values: CDR1 MGHRA, CDR2 YSYEKL. The CDR3 loop reads CASSHSYGAGGYLETQYF. DNA of the CDR3: TGCGCCAGCAGCCATTCCTACGGGGCGGGGGGGTATTTGGAGACCCAGTACTTC.

CDR3 in amino acids: CASSLSPAVGKQYF. CDR3 DNA: TGTGCCAGCAGCTTATCCCCCGCGGTCGGGAAGCAGTACTTC. The chain combines TRBV7-2 with TRBJ2-7; tentatively, D is TRBD2 (5 bases). Germline lookup yields CDR1 SGHTA and CDR2 FQGNSA. CDR3 size: 14 residues. V was shortened by 2 bases and J by 8 bases, with 16 bases between the two germline ends. Variable domain in full (rest from reference TRBV7-2 and TRBJ2-7): GAGVSQSPSNKVTEKGKDVELRCDPISGHTALYWYRQSLGQGLEFLIYFQGNSAPDKSGLPSDRFSAERTGGSVSTLTIQRTQQEDSAVYLCASSLSPAVGKQYFGPGTRLTVT.

This rearrangement joins TRBV6-6 to TRBJ1-2; D unclear. Germline V gene sequence: CDR1 MNHNY, CDR2 SVGAGI (reference sequence). V lost 5 bases and J 1 base, leaving 8 bases between the germline ends. The CDR3 totals 13 residues. CDR3 coding DNA: TGTGCCAGCAGTCCAACAGATAACTATGGCTACACCTTC. It specifies CASSPTDNYGYTF.

The rearrangement links TRBV5-1 to TRBJ2-4; 9 positions agree with TRBD2. The CDR3 has 17 amino acids. Per the germline V gene, CDR1 is SGHRS and CDR2 is YFSETQ. V lost 2 bases, J lost 2 bases, and 8 bases stayed unmatched. For the CDR3, the DNA is TGCGCCAGCAGCTTCGCGGGGGGGCAATCGCCCAAAAACATTCAGTACTTC. This encodes CASSFAGGQSPKNIQYF.

The CDR3 nucleotides read TGTGCCAGCAGCGTGACAGGGAACACTGAAGCTTTCTTT. Translation: CASSVTGNTEAFF. The chain links TRBV7-9 to TRBJ1-1; maybe TRBD1 (6 bases). Germline CDR1 and CDR2: SEHNR and FQNEAQ (reference sequence). This CDR3 is built from 13 residues. V was clipped by 5 bases and J by 1 base, with 8 bases between them.

The genes are TRBV2 and TRBJ2-7; the D gene is possibly TRBD1 (5 bases). The V end was cut by 5 bases, the J end by 3 bases, with 8 bases between. This CDR3 has 12 amino acids. Germline loops: CDR1 SNHLY, CDR2 FYNNEI. CDR3 sequence: CASSQDIYEQYF. In DNA, the CDR3 is TGTGCCAGCAGTCAGGACATCTACGAGCAGTACTTC.

This chain uses TRBV4-1 with TRBJ2-6; a possible D gene is TRBD1 (5 bases). Trimming removed 0 bases at V and 1 base at J, with 7 bases between. This CDR3 region has 16 residues. Germline assignment: CDR1 MGHRA and CDR2 YSYEKL. CDR3 nucleotide sequence: TGCGCCAGCAGCCAAGATCACAGGTCTGGGGCCAACGTCCTGACTTTC. Protein product: CASSQDHRSGANVLTF.

V is TRBV3-1 (or the pseudogene TRBV3-2) and J is TRBJ1-1; TRBD1 is a possible D gene (6 bases). The V gene's germline CDR1 is LGHDT and CDR2 YNNKEL (reference sequence). This CDR3 region has 13 residues. Trimming left V 2 bases short and J 6 bases short, with 10 bases between. CDR3 bases: TGTGCCAGCAGCCAAAGTGAGGGGGCTGAAGCTTTCTTT. It translates to CASSQSEGAEAFF.